This passage covers 20 T cell receptor beta chains from one sample sequenced in a study of T-cell reconstitution after alpha-beta-depleted transplantation in children. Preparation of the TCRbeta library used unique molecular identifiers. TCRdb ran MiXCR on the PCR reads and lists one entry per CDR3 protein. The data show nearly 550,000 distinct CDR3 sequences, about 16% seen once. The specimen was PBMCs from the stem cell graft donor, collected from the stem cell graft. These TCRs come from a human donor who donated a stem cell graft to a child with acute lymphoblastic leukemia.

The gene calls are TRBV7-9 and TRBJ1-2; no firm D call. V was clipped by 5 bases and J by 4 bases, with 17 bases between them. Germline CDR1 SEHNR, CDR2 FQNEAQ (reference sequence). The CDR3 extends over 15 amino acids. CDR3 in amino acids: CASSTDLKLFYGYTF. CDR3 nucleotide sequence: TGTGCCAGCAGCACGGACCTTAAGCTTTTCTATGGCTACACCTTC.

This clonotype appeared a few times. This chain uses TRBV4-1 with TRBJ2-7; D is uncertain. The CDR3 contains 15 residues. Germline V gene data show CDR1 as MGHRA and CDR2 as YSYEKL. Deletions cut 2 bases from V and 5 bases from J, with 16 bases between. CDR3: CASSQYLGVGDEQYF. The CDR3 region has the DNA TGCGCCAGCAGCCAATACCTAGGAGTTGGTGACGAGCAGTACTTC.

This clonotype was counted a few times. This sequence joins TRBV5-1 and TRBJ2-5; D may correspond to TRBD1 or TRBD2 (5 bases each). Trimming left V 4 bases short and J 1 base short, with 11 bases between. The germline gives CDR1 SGHRS, CDR2 YFSETQ. The CDR3 has 14 amino acids. The CDR3 here is CASSGGRIQETQYF. CDR3 nucleotide sequence: TGCGCCAGCAGCGGGGGACGGATCCAAGAGACCCAGTACTTC.

The chain couples TRBV7-3 to TRBJ2-3; maybe TRBD2 (6 bases). The ends were cut back, 6 bases at V and 3 bases at J, with 16 bases in the middle. CDR3 length: 15 residues. Germline assignment: CDR1 SGHTA and CDR2 FQGTGA. The CDR3 here is CASRRTTLRTDTQYF. Here the CDR3 DNA reads TGTGCCAGCAGAAGGACTACCCTGAGGACAGATACGCAGTATTTT.

This clonotype has only a few counts. The chain has TRBV5-1 and TRBJ2-1, with a tentative D call TRBD2 (6 bases). This CDR3 contains 14 residues. CDR1 is SGHRS, CDR2 YFSETQ, per germline. Trimming stripped 3 bases from V and 7 bases from J, with 14 bases between. The CDR3 here is CASSWRLVFNEQFF. The DNA for the CDR3 is TGCGCCAGCAGCTGGCGACTAGTCTTTAATGAGCAGTTCTTC.

This chain uses TRBV5-1 with TRBJ1-2; no clear D. This CDR3 comprises 13 residues. V lost 1 base and J lost 4, with 8 bases in between. Germline V CDR1 and CDR2: SGHRS, YFSETQ. The DNA for the CDR3 is TGCGCCAGCAGCTTGTCATTGACCTATGGCTACACCTTC. Translating gives CASSLSLTYGYTF.

This chain uses TRBV2 with TRBJ2-3, with D maybe TRBD2 (5 bases). Trimming took off 5 bases at V and 4 bases at J, with 25 bases between the two ends. This CDR3 region has 18 residues. Germline values: CDR1 SNHLY, CDR2 FYNNEI. The chain's CDR3 is CASSLVREIGLLADTQYF. The DNA of the CDR3 is TGTGCCAGCAGTTTAGTGAGGGAGATTGGCTTATTGGCAGATACGCAGTATTTT.

This chain connects TRBV20-1 to TRBJ2-1; D is uncertain. Germline CDR1 reads DFQATT; CDR2 reads SNEGSKA (reference sequence). CDR3 length: 14 amino acids. The V end was cut by 6 bases, the J end by 1 base, with 13 bases between. Here the CDR3 reads CSALYPSSYNEQFF. In nucleotides, the CDR3 is TGCAGTGCCCTATACCCAAGTTCCTACAATGAGCAGTTCTTC.

This chain links TRBV3-1 with TRBJ2-7; D is perhaps TRBD1 or TRBD2 (5 bases each). Germline V gene sequence: CDR1 LGHDT, CDR2 YNNKEL (reference sequence). The CDR3 is 17 amino acids. V was shortened by 0 bases and J by 4 bases, with 19 bases between the two germline ends. CDR3 DNA: TGTGCCAGCAGCCAAGATTTTAACTGGGGGTGGAGTTACGAGCAGTACTTC. Protein: CASSQDFNWGWSYEQYF.

The rearrangement links TRBV28 to TRBJ2-5; the match to TRBD2 covers 14 bases. With V trimmed by 6 bases and J by 13 bases, 13 bases remained unmatched. The CDR3 spans 15 residues. Germline V gives CDR1 MDHEN, CDR2 SYDVKM. The CDR3 sequence: CASREPGLAGVVVYF. For the CDR3, the DNA is TGTGCCAGCAGGGAACCGGGACTAGCGGGAGTCGTCGTGTACTTC.

The chain couples TRBV6-4 to TRBJ2-2, with D possibly matching TRBD1 (6 bases). Germline CDR1 MRHNA, CDR2 SNTAGT. Trimming cost V 3 bases and J 3 bases, with 8 bases left between them. CDR3 length: 14 residues. The CDR3 loop is CASSEGADTGELFF. The CDR3 DNA is TGTGCCAGCAGTGAGGGGGCGGACACCGGGGAGCTGTTTTTT.

The rearrangement uses TRBV5-1 and TRBJ2-3, with 11 nucleotides matching TRBD2. Per germline, CDR1 SGHRS and CDR2 YFSETQ. The V and J ends lost 0 bases and 0 bases, in that order; junction bases with no gene match: 9. The CDR3 length is 19 residues. This CDR3 is CASSLDLQGTSGSTDTQYF. DNA for the CDR3: TGCGCCAGCAGCTTGGACCTACAGGGGACTAGCGGAAGCACAGATACGCAGTATTTT.

This clonotype was found many times. The chain links TRBV5-5 to TRBJ2-5; D unresolved. Germline V gene lookup returns CDR1 SGHKS and CDR2 YYEKEE (reference sequence). Trimming removed 1 base from V and 5 bases from J, with 12 bases in between. This CDR3 is built from 14 residues. CDR3 in amino acids: CASSLSTVVETQYF. CDR3 bases: TGTGCCAGCAGCTTGTCAACTGTTGTGGAGACCCAGTACTTC.

This clonotype has a handful of counts. The rearrangement joins TRBV2 to TRBJ1-2; D call uncertain. Germline V gene data show CDR1 as SNHLY and CDR2 as FYNNEI. The CDR3 is 14 amino acids. The V end lost 4 bases, the J end lost 8 bases, and 17 bases lay between the germline ends. CDR3 nucleotides: TGTGCCAGCAGTGTTGCGTCCGTTCAAGGCGGCTACACCTTC. This encodes CASSVASVQGGYTF.

The rearrangement joins TRBV20-1 to TRBJ2-7; 8 bases line up with TRBD2. CDR1 and CDR2 (germline): DFQATT, SNEGSKA (reference sequence). The junction had 11 bases not matched to a gene; V was cut back by 0 bases and J by 4 bases. The CDR3 totals 16 residues. CDR3 in DNA: TGCAGTGCTAGAGACTTTGCGAGCGGGAGCGGTTACGAGCAGTACTTC. As protein: CSARDFASGSGYEQYF.

J is TRBJ2-1 and V is TRBV11-1; 9 nucleotides agree with TRBD2. The V and J ends lost 3 bases and 1 base, in that order; junction bases with no gene match: 13. The CDR3 runs 19 residues. Germline CDR1 and CDR2: SGHAT and FQDESV (reference sequence). The CDR3 is CASSFGSLAGSQSYNEQFF. In DNA form, the CDR3 reads TGTGCCAGCAGCTTCGGTTCTCTAGCGGGAAGCCAGTCCTACAATGAGCAGTTCTTC.

This clonotype came up a few times. The chain uses TRBV20-1 and TRBJ2-5; 11 positions match TRBD1. The CDR3 has 14 amino acids. In germline, CDR1 is DFQATT, CDR2 SNEGSKA (reference sequence). V shed 1 base, J shed 4 bases, and the junction held 2 bases outside the gene matches. CDR3 protein: CSARGTGGAETQYF. CDR3 bases: TGCAGTGCTAGAGGGACAGGGGGCGCAGAGACCCAGTACTTC.

This clonotype came up many times. The chain links TRBV7-9 to TRBJ2-1, with TRBD2 identical over 8 bases. This CDR3 spans 16 amino acids. Germline CDR1 reads SEHNR; CDR2 reads FQNEAQ (reference sequence). Losses at the gene ends were 8 bases for V and 0 bases for J; bases not matched to a gene: 9. The CDR3 DNA reads TGTGCCAGCTCACCACCGAGCGGGAGCTCCTACAATGAGCAGTTCTTC. This sequence encodes CASSPPSGSSYNEQFF.

The gene calls are TRBV24-1 and TRBJ2-3; D unresolved. V was cut by 0 bases and J by 5 bases, with 14 bases left in between. Germline CDR1 KGHDR, CDR2 SFDVKD. The CDR3 covers 16 residues. CDR3 bases: TGTGCCACCAGTGATTTGGGCTCGGGTGGTGGAGATACGCAGTATTTT. This sequence encodes CATSDLGSGGGDTQYF.

The rearrangement links TRBV12-3 or TRBV12-4 to TRBJ2-7; D gene unclear. CDR3 length equals 11 residues. Between the trimmed V and J ends, which lost 2 bases and 6 bases, there was a span of 5 bases. CDR3 amino acids: CASSLKGEQYF. The CDR3 DNA sequence: TGTGCCAGCAGTTTAAAGGGCGAGCAGTACTTC.